This TCR beta chain was identified in a study of CD8 T cells in Susac syndrome. The authors carried out high-throughput sequencing of TCR beta. They applied it to CD8+ and CD4+ T cells obtained from blood. TEMRA cells were FACS-enriched, and CD8+ and CD4+ T cells were isolated negatively. Study-wide findings and caveats: The authors acknowledged that the study's TCR sequencing and HLA analysis involved relatively few individuals.

To note about this clonotype: Its antigen remains unidentified.

Trimming took off 5 bases at V and 7 bases at J, with 12 bases between the two ends. The CDR3 has 12 residues. CDR1 and CDR2 from the germline V gene are MNHEY and SMNVEV (reference sequence). Random-hexamer reverse transcription was applied to about 0.45 to 1 ug RNA. Amplification of TCR beta CDR3 used immunoSEQ multiplex PCR across 54 Vbeta and 13 Jbeta. TCRdb used MiXCR to reprocess the immunoSEQ multiplex PCR reads, holding one entry per CDR3 protein. The sample records about 250,000 distinct CDR3 sequences, 85% to 95% being singletons. The source is a human donor with multiple sclerosis. Sequenced input: CD4+ T cells from PBMCs. V gene TRBV27 combines with J gene TRBJ2-7; D is ambiguous. The CDR3 nucleotides are TGTGCCAGCAGTAACGACCCGTGGGAGCAGTACTTC. Translating it yields CASSNDPWEQYF.